Below, one TCR beta chain is given with its context. Its matching antigen is unknown. PCR involved 60 Vbeta and 13 Jbeta primers. Sequenced by immunoSEQ multiplex PCR; TCRdb stores in-frame clones only, minus some. The table for this sample gives around 76,000 clones. This sample is drawn from a study of cytomegalovirus exposure and HLA in healthy donors. Whole-study results and caveats: Cytomegalovirus status, reportedly, was diagnosed with high specificity and sensitivity by the classifier. Generally TCR sequences proved uncommon, though certain public TCRs appeared in numerous donors.

This CDR3 is 14 amino acids long. The V and J ends lost 4 bases and 4 bases, in that order; junction bases with no gene match: 3. Germline CDR1 reads MRHNA; CDR2 reads SNTAGT. Specimen: PBMCs. The rearrangement joins TRBV6-4 to TRBJ2-2; 7 bases match TRBD1. The TCR was taken from a man in his forties in good health and CMV-seronegative. CDR3 sequence (DNA): TGTGCCAGCAGTGCGACAGGGACCACCGGGGAGCTGTTTTTT. This translates into CASSATGTTGELFF.